This record looks at one T cell receptor beta chain sequence and its context. Its antigen is not identified. One end of the junction fails to match germline, which may point to a read error. The record originates from a study of cytomegalovirus exposure and HLA in healthy donors. Points from the study as a whole: Most CMV-associated TCR beta chains were later found to appear HLA-restricted. A previous analysis found most TCR beta V segments productive roughly 87% or roughly 30% of the time.

The PCR used 60 Vbeta and 13 Jbeta primers. Measured with immunoSEQ multiplex PCR; TCRdb has only the in-frame clones, and not every one. The sample shows fewer than 200,000 clones, approximately 80% of them seen only once. CDR1 and CDR2 from the germline V gene are SSHAT and FNYEAQ (reference sequence). CDR3 length equals 16 residues. The sequencing input was PBMCs. The receptor's source is a female donor in good health and CMV-seronegative. This chain links TRBV7-7 with TRBJ2-2; the match to TRBD1 covers 7 bases. As DNA, the CDR3 is TGTGCTAGCAGCTTAGCTGCTCAGGGGGACACCGGGGAGCTGTTTTTT. Encoded protein: CASSLAAQGDTGELFF. Full variable domain (rest looked up from reference TRBV7-7 and TRBJ2-2): GAGVSQSPRYKVTKRGQDVTLRCDPISSHATLYWYQQALGQGPEFLTYFNYEAQPDKSGLPSDRFSAERPEGSISTLTIQRTEQRDSAMYRCASSLAAQGDTGELFFGEGSRLTVL.